This is a list of T cell receptor beta chains from one sample in a study of control samples from healthy donors and cancer patients. Profiled with immunoSEQ multiplex PCR; TCRdb holds only in-frame clones, not every one. The sample carries about 83,000 clones, roughly 91% recorded once. Sequenced input: blood. Receptors originate from a man aged 45-65 years in good health. CDR3s include the opening cysteine and the closing phenylalanine or tryptophan. Each record gives: J gene, V gene, clone size, D gene, CDR3 DNA, CDR3 protein. The D gene is left open where the match is weak. Clone size is stated in some rows and not others, as once, few, many or a class when expanded.

J gene: TRBJ1-1
V gene: TRBV6-4
clone size: few
D gene: .
CDR3 DNA: TGTGCCAGCAGAGACACGTCCCGCGGGACAGAAGCTTTCTTT
CDR3 protein: CASRDTSRGTEAFF

J gene: TRBJ1-1
V gene: TRBV7-2
clone size: .
D gene: .
CDR3 DNA: TGTGCCAGCAGCTTGGGGAGGGGGACCACTGAAGCTTTCTTT
CDR3 protein: CASSLGRGTTEAFF

J gene: TRBJ1-2
V gene: TRBV12-3/TRBV12-4
clone size: .
D gene: .
CDR3 DNA: TGTGCCAGCAGTATGGGTAGGAGCTACACCTTC
CDR3 protein: CASSMGRSYTF

J gene: TRBJ2-7
V gene: TRBV5-8
clone size: .
D gene: TRBD1
CDR3 DNA: TGTGCCAGCAGCGCCAGGGGGTTTTCGCCCTACGAGCAGTACTTC
CDR3 protein: CASSARGFSPYEQYF

J gene: TRBJ1-6
V gene: TRBV7-6
clone size: once
D gene: .
CDR3 DNA: TGTGCCAGCAGCTTGGAGGCCCAGGATGGGCGATCACCCCTCCACTTT
CDR3 protein: CASSLEAQDGRSPLHF

J gene: TRBJ1-4
V gene: TRBV4-3
clone size: .
D gene: .
CDR3 DNA: TGCGCCAGCAGCCAAGGAAAGCAGGGCACTAATGAAAAACTGTTTTTT
CDR3 protein: CASSQGKQGTNEKLFF

J gene: TRBJ1-1
V gene: TRBV14
clone size: .
D gene: .
CDR3 DNA: TGTGCCAGCAGCCAAACGGGCCTTAGGTTTAGAGCTTTCTTT
CDR3 protein: CASSQTGLRFRAFF

J gene: TRBJ1-6
V gene: TRBV19
clone size: .
D gene: .
CDR3 DNA: TGTGCCAGTACGCTTCAGAGGAATAATTCACCCCTCCACTTT
CDR3 protein: CASTLQRNNSPLHF

J gene: TRBJ1-4
V gene: TRBV7-2
clone size: .
D gene: .
CDR3 DNA: TGTGCCAGCAGCCAAAGACCAGGAGGGAACGAAAAACTGTTTTTT
CDR3 protein: CASSQRPGGNEKLFF

J gene: TRBJ2-3
V gene: TRBV11-3
clone size: once
D gene: TRBD2
CDR3 DNA: TGTGCCAGCAGCCCCACAGCGGGGGCACATACGCAGTATTTT
CDR3 protein: CASSPTAGAHTQYF

J gene: TRBJ1-2
V gene: TRBV10-3
clone size: .
D gene: .
CDR3 DNA: TGTGCCATCAGCAAAGAGGGAGGAAGTGGCTACACCTTC
CDR3 protein: CAISKEGGSGYTF

J gene: TRBJ2-7
V gene: TRBV5-1
clone size: .
D gene: .
CDR3 DNA: TGCGCCAGCAGCGCGGGGGCTTACGAGCAGTACTTC
CDR3 protein: CASSAGAYEQYF

J gene: TRBJ2-7
V gene: TRBV30
clone size: .
D gene: .
CDR3 DNA: TGTGCCTGGAGTCTTCAGGGTTACGAGCAGTACTTC
CDR3 protein: CAWSLQGYEQYF

J gene: TRBJ1-1
V gene: TRBV6-5
clone size: .
D gene: .
CDR3 DNA: TGTGCCAGCAGTTACTCGAGACCTCGGGCTAACACTGAAGCTTTCTTT
CDR3 protein: CASSYSRPRANTEAFF

J gene: TRBJ1-1
V gene: TRBV5-6
clone size: .
D gene: .
CDR3 DNA: TGTGCCAGCAGCTTGGAAACTGAAGCTTTCTTT
CDR3 protein: CASSLETEAFF

J gene: TRBJ1-1
V gene: TRBV10-3
clone size: once
D gene: TRBD1
CDR3 DNA: TGTGCCATCAGTCCCCAGGGGGCCGTGAACACTGAAGCTTTCTTT
CDR3 protein: CAISPQGAVNTEAFF

J gene: TRBJ2-6
V gene: TRBV3-1/TRBV3-2
clone size: .
D gene: .
CDR3 DNA: TGTGCCAGCAGCTCGGGGGGCCGGGCCAACGTCCTGACTTTC
CDR3 protein: CASSSGGRANVLTF

J gene: TRBJ1-6
V gene: TRBV7-9
clone size: .
D gene: .
CDR3 DNA: TGTGCCAGCAGTCAACAGACCGGGGAAGGTTCACCCCTCCACTTT
CDR3 protein: CASSQQTGEGSPLHF

J gene: TRBJ2-2
V gene: TRBV4-3
clone size: few
D gene: .
CDR3 DNA: TGCGCCAGCAGCCAAGTCTTAGGGGGTGTAAACACCGGGGAGCTGTTTTTT
CDR3 protein: CASSQVLGGVNTGELFF

J gene: TRBJ1-2
V gene: TRBV10-3
clone size: .
D gene: TRBD1
CDR3 DNA: TGTGCCATCAGTGAAGGGACAGTCTATGGCTACACCTTC
CDR3 protein: CAISEGTVYGYTF

J gene: TRBJ1-3
V gene: TRBV5-1
clone size: .
D gene: .
CDR3 DNA: TGCGCCAGCAGACCGGACGTAACCTCTGGAAACACCATATATTTT
CDR3 protein: CASRPDVTSGNTIYF

J gene: TRBJ2-5
V gene: TRBV2
clone size: .
D gene: .
CDR3 DNA: TGTGCCACCAACCAGGGAGAAGAGACCCAGTACTTC
CDR3 protein: CATNQGEETQYF

J gene: TRBJ1-1
V gene: TRBV5-4
clone size: .
D gene: TRBD1
CDR3 DNA: TGTGCCAGCAGCGCTCAACAGGGGTTGAACACTGAAGCTTTCTTT
CDR3 protein: CASSAQQGLNTEAFF

J gene: TRBJ2-4
V gene: TRBV5-1
clone size: few
D gene: .
CDR3 DNA: TGCGCCAGCAGCGTCGGGCTGGGGGCAAACATTCAGTACTTC
CDR3 protein: CASSVGLGANIQYF

J gene: TRBJ1-4
V gene: TRBV3-1/TRBV3-2
clone size: .
D gene: .
CDR3 DNA: TGTGCCAGCAGCCACTCCAATGAAAAACTGTTTTTT
CDR3 protein: CASSHSNEKLFF

J gene: TRBJ1-2
V gene: TRBV5-1
clone size: .
D gene: TRBD1
CDR3 DNA: TGCGCCAGCAGAAACTCCGGGACAGGGGGAGACTATGGCTACACCTTC
CDR3 protein: CASRNSGTGGDYGYTF

J gene: TRBJ2-7
V gene: TRBV9
clone size: .
D gene: TRBD2
CDR3 DNA: TGTGCCAGCAGCTCGTTAGCGGGGGGCGCCTACGAGCAGTACTTC
CDR3 protein: CASSSLAGGAYEQYF

J gene: TRBJ1-5
V gene: TRBV6-5
clone size: .
D gene: .
CDR3 DNA: TGTGCCAGCAGTTACTCGCGCGGGAAACAGCCCCAGCATTTT
CDR3 protein: CASSYSRGKQPQHF

J gene: TRBJ1-6
V gene: TRBV7-6
clone size: .
D gene: .
CDR3 DNA: TGTGCCAGCAGCCCCATTTCAGGCAGTTTTAATTCACTCCTCCACTTT
CDR3 protein: CASSPISGSFNSLLHF

J gene: TRBJ1-2
V gene: TRBV6-6
clone size: few
D gene: .
CDR3 DNA: TGTGCCAGCAGTTGGTCGCTCCCCTATGGCTACACCTTC
CDR3 protein: CASSWSLPYGYTF

J gene: TRBJ1-4
V gene: TRBV19
clone size: .
D gene: .
CDR3 DNA: TGTGCCAGTAATAGGGGACCAACTAATGAAAAACTGTTTTTT
CDR3 protein: CASNRGPTNEKLFF

J gene: TRBJ2-5
V gene: TRBV11-2
clone size: .
D gene: .
CDR3 DNA: TGTGCCAGCAGCTTAGAAGGCATGTACCAAGAGACCCAGTACTTC
CDR3 protein: CASSLEGMYQETQYF

J gene: TRBJ1-2
V gene: TRBV3-1/TRBV3-2
clone size: .
D gene: .
CDR3 DNA: TGTGCCAGCAGTCCCGGGACCGGCTACACCTTC
CDR3 protein: CASSPGTGYTF

J gene: TRBJ2-7
V gene: TRBV6-5
clone size: .
D gene: .
CDR3 DNA: TGTGCCAGCAGTCCGGGTGGGAGGTCCTACGAGCAGTACTTC
CDR3 protein: CASSPGGRSYEQYF

J gene: TRBJ1-1
V gene: TRBV30
clone size: few
D gene: .
CDR3 DNA: TGTGCCTGGAGCAGGGAGTTGGGGAACACTGAAGCTTTCTTT
CDR3 protein: CAWSRELGNTEAFF

J gene: TRBJ1-2
V gene: TRBV14
clone size: once
D gene: .
CDR3 DNA: TGTGCCAGCAGCCAAGGCAGGTTTGGCTATGGCTACACCTTC
CDR3 protein: CASSQGRFGYGYTF

J gene: TRBJ1-5
V gene: TRBV9
clone size: .
D gene: .
CDR3 DNA: TGTGCCAGCAGCGTCGGGGATTATCAGCAGCCCCAGCATTTT
CDR3 protein: CASSVGDYQQPQHF

J gene: TRBJ1-6
V gene: TRBV6-1
clone size: .
D gene: .
CDR3 DNA: TGTGCCAGCAGTGACCTGCGATCACCCCTCCACTTT
CDR3 protein: CASSDLRSPLHF

J gene: TRBJ1-1
V gene: TRBV5-1
clone size: .
D gene: .
CDR3 DNA: TGCGCCAGCAGCTTGGGCGGACAGTCGAACACTGAAGCTTTCTTT
CDR3 protein: CASSLGGQSNTEAFF

J gene: TRBJ2-3
V gene: TRBV6-5
clone size: once
D gene: TRBD2
CDR3 DNA: TGTGCCGTCCATTTGCGGGGGGGCACAGATACGCAGTATTTT
CDR3 protein: CAVHLRGGTDTQYF

J gene: TRBJ1-1
V gene: TRBV3-1/TRBV3-2
clone size: .
D gene: .
CDR3 DNA: TGTGCCAGCAGCCCCATCGGGGGGCTAATGAACACTGAAGCTTTCTTT
CDR3 protein: CASSPIGGLMNTEAFF

J gene: TRBJ1-1
V gene: TRBV25-1
clone size: .
D gene: .
CDR3 DNA: TGTGCCAGCGGAACGTGGGAGAACACTGAAGCTTTCTTT
CDR3 protein: CASGTWENTEAFF

J gene: TRBJ1-3
V gene: TRBV5-5
clone size: .
D gene: .
CDR3 DNA: TGTGCCAGCAGCTTTGGACAGCTTGGAAACACCATATATTTT
CDR3 protein: CASSFGQLGNTIYF

J gene: TRBJ2-1
V gene: TRBV6-5
clone size: .
D gene: .
CDR3 DNA: TGTGCCAGCAGTTACTCTCTCGGGATGAGGCATGAGCAGTTCTTC
CDR3 protein: CASSYSLGMRHEQFF

J gene: TRBJ1-5
V gene: TRBV19
clone size: .
D gene: .
CDR3 DNA: TGTGCCAGTAGTATTATAGGGGGGCAGGGTCAGCCCCAGCATTTT
CDR3 protein: CASSIIGGQGQPQHF

J gene: TRBJ1-1
V gene: TRBV25-1
clone size: few
D gene: .
CDR3 DNA: TGTGCCAGCAGTGCAATGGGACGGAACACTGAAGCTTTCTTT
CDR3 protein: CASSAMGRNTEAFF

J gene: TRBJ2-2
V gene: TRBV11-2
clone size: .
D gene: .
CDR3 DNA: TGTGCCAGCAGCTTAGATCGGCAGAAGGCCGGGGAGCTGTTTTTT
CDR3 protein: CASSLDRQKAGELFF

J gene: TRBJ1-5
V gene: TRBV27
clone size: .
D gene: .
CDR3 DNA: TGTGCCAGCAGTGCAAGAGGTAGCAATCAGCCCCAGCATTTT
CDR3 protein: CASSARGSNQPQHF

J gene: TRBJ2-7
V gene: TRBV28
clone size: .
D gene: .
CDR3 DNA: TGTGCCAGCAGTTCCCTGGCGGACTTGATGGGTCTCGAGCAGTACTTC
CDR3 protein: CASSSLADLMGLEQYF

J gene: TRBJ2-4
V gene: TRBV6-6
clone size: .
D gene: TRBD2
CDR3 DNA: TGTGCCAGCAGTCGTGCGGGGGGCTTTCAGGAAAACATTCAGTACTTC
CDR3 protein: CASSRAGGFQENIQYF

J gene: TRBJ1-2
V gene: TRBV30
clone size: .
D gene: .
CDR3 DNA: TGTGCCTGGAGTGTACTAGGACCTGGCTACACCTTC
CDR3 protein: CAWSVLGPGYTF

J gene: TRBJ2-3
V gene: TRBV11-2
clone size: .
D gene: .
CDR3 DNA: TGTGCCACAAGCTTGGGTAGGAGGGGCGGGGATACGCAGTATTTT
CDR3 protein: CATSLGRRGGDTQYF

J gene: TRBJ2-3
V gene: TRBV30
clone size: .
D gene: TRBD2
CDR3 DNA: TGTGCCTGGAGTGTAGGGGCTTACGGGGGGACTGATACGCAGTATTTT
CDR3 protein: CAWSVGAYGGTDTQYF

J gene: TRBJ2-3
V gene: TRBV5-1
clone size: .
D gene: TRBD2
CDR3 DNA: TGCGCCAGCAGCCAACTAGCGGGGATCGCTAGCACAGATACGCAGTATTTT
CDR3 protein: CASSQLAGIASTDTQYF

J gene: TRBJ2-3
V gene: TRBV3-1/TRBV3-2
clone size: .
D gene: .
CDR3 DNA: TGTGCCAGCAGCTCACACACAGATACGCAGTATTTT
CDR3 protein: CASSSHTDTQYF

J gene: TRBJ1-1
V gene: TRBV7-9
clone size: few
D gene: .
CDR3 DNA: TGTGCCAGCAGCCCAATGGTTACCGCTACTGGCACTGAAGCTTTCTTT
CDR3 protein: CASSPMVTATGTEAFF